The 25 T cell receptor beta chains below were found in one sample sequenced in a study of OX40 agonist ivuxolimab in advanced cancers. Repertoires were generated with immunoSEQ multiplex PCR, while TCRdb's copy carries only in-frame clones and drops some. The table includes tens of thousands of clones, around four fifths detected once. Sequenced material: CD4+ or CD8+ T cells sorted from blood, taken in a trial of the OX40 agonist ivuxolimab. These TCRs come from an adult with an advanced solid tumor such as melanoma, head and neck, liver or kidney cancer.

This chain links TRBV7-3 with TRBJ2-7; possibly TRBD1 for D (5 bases). CDR1 and CDR2 from the germline V gene are SGHTA and FQGTGA. Trimming stripped 4 bases from V and 3 bases from J, with 10 bases between. This CDR3 has 13 residues. This CDR3 reads CASSSRDSYEQYF. In DNA form, the CDR3 reads TGTGCCAGCAGCTCCCGAGACAGCTACGAGCAGTACTTC. The variable domain in full, with the rest retrieved from reference TRBV7-3 and TRBJ2-7, is GAGVSQTPSNKVTEKGKYVELRCDPISGHTALYWYRQSLGQGPEFLIYFQGTGAADDSGLPNDRFFAVRPEGSVSTLKIQRTERGDSAVYLCASSSRDSYEQYFGPGTRLTVT.

This chain's CDR3 is CASSLVQPLEAFF. The CDR3 DNA sequence: TGTGCCAGCAGCTTAGTTCAGCCCCTTGAAGCTTTCTTT. The chain uses TRBV11-2 and TRBJ1-1; D unresolved. V lost 1 base and J 7 bases, leaving 10 bases between the germline ends. Per germline, CDR1 SGHAT and CDR2 FQNNGV. The CDR3 runs to 13 residues.

This clone was observed a few times. The chain employs TRBV5-6 and TRBJ2-1; D is perhaps TRBD1 (6 bases). The CDR3 runs to 16 residues. The ends were cut back, 4 bases at V and 4 bases at J, with 18 bases in the middle. Germline V CDR1 and CDR2: SGHDT, YYEEEE. The CDR3 loop reads CASSQTGRLGYNEQFF. CDR3 DNA: TGTGCCAGCAGCCAAACAGGGCGGTTAGGGTACAATGAGCAGTTCTTC.

The CDR3: CASFPGREARGGEQYF. The CDR3 DNA reads TGTGCCAGCTTTCCGGGCCGGGAGGCCAGGGGGGGAGAGCAGTACTTC. The chain recombines TRBV2 with TRBJ2-7; perhaps D is TRBD1 or TRBD2 (7 bases each). V was clipped by 8 bases and J by 7 bases, with 27 bases between them. The CDR3 is 16 residues long. The germline CDR1 and CDR2 sequences are SNHLY and FYNNEI.

The J gene is TRBJ1-2, the V gene TRBV6-5; D is ambiguous. The germline CDR1 and CDR2 sequences are MNHEY and SVGAGI. The CDR3 extends over 13 amino acids. Trimming stripped 0 bases from V and 4 bases from J, with 6 bases between. CDR3 residues: CASSYSTGYGYTF. Here the CDR3 DNA reads TGTGCCAGCAGTTACTCGACTGGCTATGGCTACACCTTC.

The V and J genes are TRBV28 and TRBJ2-5, with a weak D call TRBD1 (6 bases). Germline CDR1 is MDHEN and CDR2 is SYDVKM. This CDR3 is built from 13 residues. The V and J ends lost 5 bases and 5 bases respectively, with 12 bases between them. The CDR3 loop is CASSGDIYETQYF. CDR3 in DNA: TGTGCCAGCAGTGGGGACATCTACGAGACCCAGTACTTC.

This chain uses TRBV5-6 with TRBJ1-5; D is perhaps TRBD1 (5 bases). This CDR3 contains 14 residues. CDR1 is SGHDT and CDR2 is YYEEEE in the germline V gene. V lost 2 bases and J lost 11, with 17 bases in between. The CDR3 DNA reads as TGTGCCAGCAGCTTTTGGGGGACGGGTTTGTCCCAGCATTTT. It codes for CASSFWGTGLSQHF.

The rearrangement joins TRBV6-5 to TRBJ1-4; maybe TRBD1 (6 bases). The ends were cut back, 1 base at V and 8 bases at J, with 14 bases in the middle. Germline V lookup: CDR1 MNHEY, CDR2 SVGAGI. The CDR3 spans 15 residues. The CDR3 sequence: CASSYLTGRREKLFF. The DNA of the CDR3 is TGTGCCAGCAGTTACTTGACAGGCCGAAGAGAAAAACTGTTTTTT.

This clone was recorded once. In DNA form, the CDR3 reads TGTGCCAGTAGTATACAGATTGGAGGTTACGGGACTACTTACTTC. It specifies CASSIQIGGYGTTYF. V usage is TRBV19 and J usage is TRBJ2-7; 7 bases agree with TRBD2. CDR1 is LNHDA, CDR2 SQIVND, per germline (reference sequence). This CDR3 has 15 amino acids. V shed 2 bases and J 13 bases; nucleotides not matched to a gene: 17.

This clone was recorded once. The chain links TRBV18 to TRBJ2-4; 11 positions match TRBD2. Trimming took 5 bases from V and 2 from J; bases not matched to a gene: 8. The germline V gene encodes CDR1 KGHSH and CDR2 LQKENI. This CDR3 region has 17 residues. CDR3 bases: TGTGCCAGCTCATCGAGGGGACTAGCGGCGACCAAAAACATTCAGTACTTC. This sequence encodes CASSSRGLAATKNIQYF.

The rearrangement uses TRBV12-5 and TRBJ2-1; D is uncertain. Trimming left V 1 base short and J 2 bases short, with 6 bases between. Germline V gives CDR1 LGHNT, CDR2 FRNRAP. The CDR3 is 14 residues long. CDR3 protein: CASGLDTTYNEQFF. DNA for the CDR3: TGTGCTAGTGGTTTGGACACGACCTACAATGAGCAGTTCTTC.

V gene TRBV6-5 combines with J gene TRBJ2-1, with 7 positions matching TRBD1. CDR3 length equals 15 residues. Trimming took 7 bases from V and 4 from J; bases not matched to a gene: 10. The germline V gene encodes CDR1 MNHEY and CDR2 SVGAGI. The chain's CDR3 is CASTQEDRKYNEQFF. The CDR3 DNA sequence: TGTGCCAGCACCCAGGAGGACAGGAAGTACAATGAGCAGTTCTTC.

The chain joins TRBV19 to TRBJ2-7, with a tentative D call TRBD2 (6 bases). V lost 3 bases and J 1 base, leaving 13 bases between the germline ends. CDR1 and CDR2 (germline): LNHDA, SQIVND (reference sequence). This CDR3 spans 15 amino acids. The CDR3, as DNA: TGTGCCAGTAGTATTACCTCCAGCGGGTCCTACGAGCAGTACTTC. Protein sequence: CASSITSSGSYEQYF.

The rearrangement uses TRBV5-8 and TRBJ1-1; D gene uncertain. Trimming shortened V by 3 bases and J by 0 bases, and 18 bases separated the two germline ends. This CDR3 region has 17 residues. Germline V gives CDR1 SGHTS, CDR2 YDEGEE. The CDR3 region is CASSYLWVDRMNTEAFF. The CDR3 DNA sequence: TGTGCCAGCAGCTATTTGTGGGTGGATCGCATGAACACTGAAGCTTTCTTT.

This chain uses TRBV28 with TRBJ2-7; 11 positions match TRBD2. The CDR3 has 14 residues. J was trimmed by 5 bases and V by 5 bases; bases with no gene match: 5. Germline CDR1 and CDR2: MDHEN and SYDVKM. The CDR3 is CASSQTSGAHEQYV. In DNA form, the CDR3 reads TGTGCCAGCAGTCAGACTAGCGGGGCCCACGAGCAGTACGTC.

V gene TRBV6-6 combines with J gene TRBJ2-7; 12 positions agree with TRBD2. There are 15 residues in the CDR3. The germline V gene has CDR1 MNHNY and CDR2 SVGAGI (reference sequence). With 3 bases clipped from V and 2 bases from J, the junction kept 2 bases outside the gene matches. Here the CDR3 DNA reads TGTGCCAGCAGTTATGCTAGCGGGAGGGCCTACGAGCAGTACTTC. Its translation is CASSYASGRAYEQYF.

The V and J genes are TRBV7-6 and TRBJ1-6; 8 bases match TRBD1. The CDR3 is 15 residues long. Looked up from germline, CDR1 is SGHVS and CDR2 is FNYEAQ. V was pared by 5 bases and J by 7 bases, with 7 bases of the junction left unmatched. The CDR3 DNA follows: TGTGCCAGCAGCCTGACAGGGGCGGCGAATTCACCCCTCCACTTT. It specifies CASSLTGAANSPLHF.

V gene TRBV29-1 combines with J gene TRBJ2-1; 11 bases line up with TRBD2. This CDR3 comprises 15 residues. Germline lookup yields CDR1 SQVTM and CDR2 ANQGSEA. V dropped 7 bases and J dropped 7; count of bases not matched to a gene: 12. CDR3 in DNA: TGCAGCGCTGACACTTCGACTAGCGGGACTAATGAGCAGTTCTTC. Its protein is CSADTSTSGTNEQFF.

V and J are TRBV4-3 and TRBJ1-2; no definite D call. Trimming cost V 1 base and J 1 base, with 10 bases left between them. The germline CDR1 and CDR2 sequences are LGHNA and YSLEER. The CDR3 runs 15 residues. The CDR3 reads CASSQGPGINYGYTF. CDR3 coding DNA: TGCGCCAGCAGCCAAGGGCCGGGGATTAACTATGGCTACACCTTC.

This chain joins TRBV19 and TRBJ2-3; 7 bases fit TRBD1. The germline V gene has CDR1 LNHDA and CDR2 SQIVND (reference sequence). The CDR3 contains 14 residues. The J segment lost 1 base and the V segment lost 6 bases, leaving 4 bases of the junction unmatched. In DNA, the CDR3 is TGTGCCAGTAGGCTCACAGGGGGCACAGATACGCAGTATTTT. This gives the protein CASRLTGGTDTQYF.

The V call is TRBV7-3, the J call TRBJ2-2, with 11 positions matching TRBD2. With 2 bases clipped from V and 4 bases from J, the junction kept 9 bases outside the gene matches. The CDR3 runs to 18 residues. In germline, CDR1 is SGHTA, CDR2 FQGTGA. The CDR3 DNA sequence: TGTGCCAGCAGCTTACTTCCTAGCGGGAGGAAAGGCACCGGGGAGCTGTTTTTT. It is translated as CASSLLPSGRKGTGELFF.

The chain carries TRBV7-8 and TRBJ1-5; 8 bases match TRBD1. CDR3 length: 15 amino acids. CDR1 is SGHVS and CDR2 is FQNEAQ in the germline V gene. V was clipped by 4 bases and J by 7 bases; unmatched bases: 9. The CDR3 DNA follows: TGTGCCAGCAGCTCCTCCGGGACAGGACGACAGCCCCAGCATTTT. Its translation is CASSSSGTGRQPQHF.

The CDR3, as DNA: TGTGCCAGCAGCTTCCAGCCCGGACAGGGAAAAGCCGGGGAGCTGTTTTTT. This sequence encodes CASSFQPGQGKAGELFF. The chain carries TRBV7-9 and TRBJ2-2, with 8 bases aligning to TRBD1. The CDR3 totals 17 residues. Unmatched junction bases numbered 12, after V lost 3 bases and J lost 6 bases. CDR1 and CDR2 from the germline V gene are SEHNR and FQNEAQ (reference sequence).

The genes are TRBV4-2 and TRBJ2-4; tentatively, D is TRBD2 (6 bases). V was trimmed by 0 bases and J by 1 base, leaving 19 bases between them. The CDR3 covers 19 residues. The germline CDR1 and CDR2 sequences are LGHNA and YNFKEQ. The CDR3 DNA follows: TGTGCCAGCAGCCAAGATTACGGTAGCGGTGCCCTCGCCAAAAACATTCAGTACTTC. It specifies CASSQDYGSGALAKNIQYF.

In its sample, this clone was seen a few times. V gene TRBV11-2 combines with J gene TRBJ2-3; 8 bases are a match to TRBD2. This CDR3 is 14 amino acids long. Germline loops: CDR1 SGHAT, CDR2 FQNNGV. V shed 5 bases and J 6 bases; nucleotides not matched to a gene: 7. The CDR3 DNA sequence: TGTGCCAGCAGCCTCGGGGGGGCATGGGATACGCAGTATTTT. Amino acids: CASSLGGAWDTQYF. The full variable domain, its missing parts supplied by reference TRBV11-2 and TRBJ2-3, is EAGVAQSPRYKIIEKRQSVAFWCNPISGHATLYWYQQILGQGPKLLIQFQNNGVVDDSQLPKDRFSAERLKGVDSTLKIQPAKLEDSAVYLCASSLGGAWDTQYFGPGTRLTVL.